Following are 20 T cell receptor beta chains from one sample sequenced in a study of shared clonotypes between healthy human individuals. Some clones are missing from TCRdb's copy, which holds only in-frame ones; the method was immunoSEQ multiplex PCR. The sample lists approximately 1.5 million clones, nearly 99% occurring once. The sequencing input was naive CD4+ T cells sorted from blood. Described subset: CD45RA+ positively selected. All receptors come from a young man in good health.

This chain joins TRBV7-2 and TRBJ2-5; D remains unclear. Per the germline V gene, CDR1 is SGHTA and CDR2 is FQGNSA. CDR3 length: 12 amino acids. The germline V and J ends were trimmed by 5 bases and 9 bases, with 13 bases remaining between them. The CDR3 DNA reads TGTGCCAGCAGCCGCACACACGAGGCCCAGTACTTC. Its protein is CASSRTHEAQYF.

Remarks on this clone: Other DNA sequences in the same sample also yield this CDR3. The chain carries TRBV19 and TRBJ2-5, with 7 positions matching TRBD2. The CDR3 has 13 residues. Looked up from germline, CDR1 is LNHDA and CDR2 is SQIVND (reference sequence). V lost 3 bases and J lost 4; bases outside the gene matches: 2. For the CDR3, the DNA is TGTGCCAGTAGTATGGGAGGGCCAGAGACCCAGTACTTC. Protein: CASSMGGPETQYF. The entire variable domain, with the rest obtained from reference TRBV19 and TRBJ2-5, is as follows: DGGITQSPKYLFRKEGQNVTLSCEQNLNHDAMYWYRQDPGQGLRLIYYSQIVNDFQKGDIAEGYSVSREKKESFPLTVTSAQKNPTAFYLCASSMGGPETQYFGPGTRLLVL.

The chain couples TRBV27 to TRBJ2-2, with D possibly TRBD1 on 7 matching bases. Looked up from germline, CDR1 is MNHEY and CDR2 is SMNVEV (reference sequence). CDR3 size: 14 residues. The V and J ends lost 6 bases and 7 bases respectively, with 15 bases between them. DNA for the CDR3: TGTGCCAGCAGGCCAGGGGGGCGGGGCGGGGAGCTGTTTTTT. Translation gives CASRPGGRGGELFF.

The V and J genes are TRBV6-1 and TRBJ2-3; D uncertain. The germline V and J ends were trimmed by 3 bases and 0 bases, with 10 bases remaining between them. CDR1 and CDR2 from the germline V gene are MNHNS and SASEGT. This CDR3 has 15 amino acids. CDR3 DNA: TGTGCCAGCAGTGAGGTCCTAACCAGCACAGATACGCAGTATTTT. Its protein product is CASSEVLTSTDTQYF.

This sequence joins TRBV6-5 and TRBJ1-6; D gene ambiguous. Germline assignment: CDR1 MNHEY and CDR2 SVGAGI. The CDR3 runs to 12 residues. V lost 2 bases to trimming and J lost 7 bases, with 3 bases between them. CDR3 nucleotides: TGTGCCAGCAGTTACGGGAATTCACCCCTCCACTTT. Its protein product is CASSYGNSPLHF.

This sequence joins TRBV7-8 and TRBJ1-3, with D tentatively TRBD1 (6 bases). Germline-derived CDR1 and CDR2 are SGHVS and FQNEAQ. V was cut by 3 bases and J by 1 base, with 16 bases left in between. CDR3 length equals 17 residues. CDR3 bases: TGTGCCAGCAGCTTTAGAGGGGGGTCCGTGTCTGGAAACACCATATATTTT. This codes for CASSFRGGSVSGNTIYF.

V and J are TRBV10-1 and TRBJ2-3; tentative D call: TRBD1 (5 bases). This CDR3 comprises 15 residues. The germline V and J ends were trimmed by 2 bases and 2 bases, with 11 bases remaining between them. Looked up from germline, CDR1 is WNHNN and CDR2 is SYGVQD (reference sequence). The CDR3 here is CASSEDSHHTDTQYF. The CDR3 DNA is TGCGCCAGCAGTGAGGACAGTCACCACACAGATACGCAGTATTTT.

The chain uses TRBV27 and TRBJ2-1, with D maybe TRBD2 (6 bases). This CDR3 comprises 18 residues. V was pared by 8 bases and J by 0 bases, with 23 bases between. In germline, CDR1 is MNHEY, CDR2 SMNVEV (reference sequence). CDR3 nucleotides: TGTGCCAGCGAAGGGCTCCCGGGACTCAAAAGCTCCTACAATGAGCAGTTCTTC. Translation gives CASEGLPGLKSSYNEQFF.

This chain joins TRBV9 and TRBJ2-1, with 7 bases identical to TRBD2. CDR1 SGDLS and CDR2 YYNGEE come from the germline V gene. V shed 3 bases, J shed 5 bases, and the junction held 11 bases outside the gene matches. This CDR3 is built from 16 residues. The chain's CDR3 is CASSGTEGLTNNEQFF. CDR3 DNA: TGTGCCAGCAGCGGAACGGAGGGACTAACGAACAATGAGCAGTTCTTC.

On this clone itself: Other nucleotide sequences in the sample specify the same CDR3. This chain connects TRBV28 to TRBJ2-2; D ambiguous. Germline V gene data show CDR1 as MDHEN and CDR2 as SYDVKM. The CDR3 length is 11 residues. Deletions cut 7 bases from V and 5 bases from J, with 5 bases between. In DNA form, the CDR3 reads TGTGCCAGCACGAGAACCGGGGAGCTGTTTTTT. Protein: CASTRTGELFF.

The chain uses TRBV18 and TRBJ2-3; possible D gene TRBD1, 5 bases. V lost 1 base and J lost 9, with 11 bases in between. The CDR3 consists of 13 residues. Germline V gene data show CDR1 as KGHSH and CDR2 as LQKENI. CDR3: CASSPQQGFTQYF. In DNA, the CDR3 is TGTGCCAGCTCACCACAGCAGGGCTTCACGCAGTATTTT.

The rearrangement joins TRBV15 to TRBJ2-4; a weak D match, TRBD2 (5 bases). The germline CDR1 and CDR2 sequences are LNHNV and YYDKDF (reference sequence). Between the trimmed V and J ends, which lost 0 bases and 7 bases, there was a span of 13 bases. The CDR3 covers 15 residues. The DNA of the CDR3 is TGTGCCACCAGCAGAGATCGGCTAGCAAGGAACATTCAGTACTTC. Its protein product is CATSRDRLARNIQYF.

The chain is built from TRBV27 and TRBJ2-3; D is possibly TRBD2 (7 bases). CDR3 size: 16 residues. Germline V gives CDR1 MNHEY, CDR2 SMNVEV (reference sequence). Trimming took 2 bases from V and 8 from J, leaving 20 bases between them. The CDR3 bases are TGTGCCAGCAGTTTACCCGGAAGGGGGAGGGCCACTACGCAGTATTTT. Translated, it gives CASSLPGRGRATTQYF.

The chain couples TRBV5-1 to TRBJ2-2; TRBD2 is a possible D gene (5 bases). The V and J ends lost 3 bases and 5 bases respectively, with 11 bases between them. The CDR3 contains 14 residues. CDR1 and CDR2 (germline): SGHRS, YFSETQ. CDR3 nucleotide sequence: TGCGCCAGCAGCTCATCTAGCAGAACCGGGGAGCTGTTTTTT. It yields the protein CASSSSSRTGELFF.

The CDR3 DNA follows: TGCGCCAGCAGCTCGGTCCGGGGGACTGAGCAGTTCTTC. Protein sequence: CASSSVRGTEQFF. The J gene is TRBJ2-1, the V gene TRBV5-1; D might be TRBD2 (6 bases). Germline V gene sequence: CDR1 SGHRS, CDR2 YFSETQ. Trimming left V 3 bases short and J 9 bases short, with 13 bases between. The CDR3 runs to 13 residues.

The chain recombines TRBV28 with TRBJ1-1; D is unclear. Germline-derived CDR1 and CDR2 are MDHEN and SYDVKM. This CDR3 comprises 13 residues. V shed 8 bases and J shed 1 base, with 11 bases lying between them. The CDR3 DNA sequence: TGTGCCAGCCGTGAGGTAACGAACACTGAAGCTTTCTTT. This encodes CASREVTNTEAFF.

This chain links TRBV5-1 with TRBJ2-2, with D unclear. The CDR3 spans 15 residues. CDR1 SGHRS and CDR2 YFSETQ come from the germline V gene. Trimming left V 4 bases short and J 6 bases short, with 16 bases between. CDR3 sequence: CASSPGLLTAGELFF. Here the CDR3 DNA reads TGCGCCAGCAGCCCGGGTCTGCTAACGGCCGGGGAGCTGTTTTTT.

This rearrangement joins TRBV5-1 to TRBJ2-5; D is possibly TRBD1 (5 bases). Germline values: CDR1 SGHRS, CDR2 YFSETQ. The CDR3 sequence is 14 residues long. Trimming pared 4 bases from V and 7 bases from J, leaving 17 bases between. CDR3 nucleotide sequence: TGCGCCAGCAGCGCCGACAGCGCAACGTGGACCCAGTACTTC. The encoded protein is CASSADSATWTQYF.

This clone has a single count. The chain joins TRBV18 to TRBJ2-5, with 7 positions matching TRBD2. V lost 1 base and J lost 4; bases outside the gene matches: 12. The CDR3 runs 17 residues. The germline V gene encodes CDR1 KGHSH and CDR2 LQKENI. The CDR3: CASSPRLAAADGETQYF. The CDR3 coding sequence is TGTGCCAGCTCACCACGGCTAGCGGCAGCCGACGGAGAGACCCAGTACTTC.

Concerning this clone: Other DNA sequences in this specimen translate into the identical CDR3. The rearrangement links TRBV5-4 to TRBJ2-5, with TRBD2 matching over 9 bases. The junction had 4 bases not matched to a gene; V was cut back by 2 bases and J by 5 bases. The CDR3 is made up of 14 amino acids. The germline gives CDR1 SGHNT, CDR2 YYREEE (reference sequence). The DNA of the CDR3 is TGTGCCAGCAGCTTAGCGGGGGGACGCGAGACCCAGTACTTC. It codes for CASSLAGGRETQYF.